A single sample gave rise to the 23 T cell receptor beta chains below, sequenced in a study of identical twins (TCRdb year 2016). Libraries were prepared through 5' RACE. Data came from an Illumina HiSeq 2000. TCRdb reran the public reads through fastp at Q25 and MiXCR, keeping productive beta chains. Each entry is one CDR3 protein sequence, shown with its most common DNA and genes. The sample table holds about 250,000 distinct CDR3 sequences, of which 6% to 8.5% were seen once. The biggest ten clones account for roughly 5.4% of the sample. These data were likewise used in another study, on yellow fever vaccine responses in identical twins.

The sequencing input was CD8+ T cells sorted from blood. These TCRs come from a woman younger than 30 in good health.

The rearrangement links TRBV15 to TRBJ2-7; 7 bases are shared with TRBD1. CDR3 length: 14 amino acids. The V segment lost 5 bases and the J segment 5 bases; nucleotides outside the gene matches: 9. The germline V gene has CDR1 LNHNV and CDR2 YYDKDF (reference sequence). CDR3 protein: CATSEDRARHEQYF. CDR3 in DNA: TGTGCCACCAGCGAAGACAGGGCTCGGCACGAGCAGTACTTC.

This clonotype was observed a few times. The chain combines TRBV27 with TRBJ2-1, with D perhaps TRBD2 (5 bases). Germline loops: CDR1 MNHEY, CDR2 SMNVEV (reference sequence). This CDR3 has 11 amino acids. Trimming stripped 10 bases from V and 7 bases from J, with 11 bases between. The CDR3 DNA sequence: TGTGCCACCCTCCGGGGTAATGAGCAGTTCTTC. Encoded protein: CATLRGNEQFF.

A few counts support this clonotype. The chain has TRBV4-1 and TRBJ2-2; 9 bases are a match to TRBD2. The CDR3 totals 19 residues. Looked up from germline, CDR1 is MGHRA and CDR2 is YSYEKL. The V gene end was trimmed by 6 bases and the J gene end by 0 bases; junction bases not matched to a gene: 14. CDR3 in amino acids: CASSGLRFAGGPNTGELFF. The DNA of the CDR3 is TGCGCCAGCAGTGGCCTTCGGTTTGCGGGAGGGCCGAACACCGGGGAGCTGTTTTTT.

In this sample, this clonotype turned up many times. The gene calls are TRBV7-9 and TRBJ2-1, with D possibly matching TRBD1 (5 bases). V gave up 5 bases and J gave up 0 bases, with 14 bases separating them. CDR3 size: 16 residues. Germline V CDR1 and CDR2: SEHNR, FQNEAQ (reference sequence). CDR3 coding DNA: TGTGCCAGCAGCCCCCAAGCAGGGCCCTCCTACAATGAGCAGTTCTTC. Translation gives CASSPQAGPSYNEQFF.

V is TRBV20-1 and J is TRBJ2-7; 16 bases match TRBD2. In germline, CDR1 is DFQATT, CDR2 SNEGSKA (reference sequence). V lost 8 bases and J lost 7; bases outside the gene matches: 14. The CDR3 consists of 16 residues. DNA for the CDR3: TGCAGTCGGTATACCGGGACTAGCGGGGGGGCCGGGGAGCAGTACGTC. It yields the protein CSRYTGTSGGAGEQYV.

The sample holds a few counts of this clonotype. The V and J genes are TRBV12-3 or TRBV12-4 and TRBJ2-1; D is perhaps TRBD2 (5 bases). Trimming removed 8 bases from V and 6 bases from J, with 17 bases in between. The CDR3 contains 14 residues. CDR3 sequence: CASQEATRLNEQFF. DNA for the CDR3: TGTGCCAGCCAGGAGGCCACAAGACTCAATGAGCAGTTCTTC.

In this sample, this clonotype turned up a few times. The rearrangement joins TRBV7-8 to TRBJ2-1; D not resolved. CDR3 size: 16 residues. The germline V gene has CDR1 SGHVS and CDR2 FQNEAQ. With 5 bases removed from V and 9 bases from J, the gap between germline ends came to 23 bases. CDR3 nucleotides: TGTGCCAGCAGCCTGTTAGAGACTCCCCTGGTTGGTGAGCAGTTCTTC. Amino acid sequence: CASSLLETPLVGEQFF. Together with reference TRBV7-8 and TRBJ2-1, the CDR3 gives the full variable domain: GAGVSQSPRYKVAKRGQDVALRCDPISGHVSLFWYQQALGQGPEFLTYFQNEAQLDKSGLPSDRFFAERPEGSVSTLKIQRTQQEDSAVYLCASSLLETPLVGEQFFGPGTRLTVL.

This clonotype turned up a few times. The J gene is TRBJ2-1, the V gene TRBV5-6, with 8 positions matching TRBD2. J lost 0 bases, V lost 1 base, and 6 bases had no gene match. The V gene's germline CDR1 is SGHDT and CDR2 YYEEEE. The CDR3 is 17 residues long. The CDR3 here is CASSLIRGGSSYNEQFF. The CDR3 region has the DNA TGTGCCAGCAGCTTGATTCGCGGGGGGAGCTCCTACAATGAGCAGTTCTTC.

This chain links TRBV24-1 with TRBJ2-5; TRBD2 agrees at 7 bases. The CDR3 contains 13 residues. Germline loops: CDR1 KGHDR, CDR2 SFDVKD. V lost 2 bases to trimming and J lost 4 bases; unmatched junction nucleotides: 0. CDR3 bases: TGTGCCACCAGTGATTCGGGGGGAGAGACCCAGTACTTC. Translated: CATSDSGGETQYF.

The table lists this clonotype with a few counts. The chain is built from TRBV5-1 and TRBJ2-3, with 8 bases fitting TRBD2. The CDR3 consists of 14 residues. CDR1 is SGHRS and CDR2 is YFSETQ in the germline V gene. Trimming took 2 bases from V and 4 from J; bases not matched to a gene: 3. The CDR3 sequence is CASSLAGVSDTQYF. The CDR3 DNA is TGCGCCAGCAGCTTAGCGGGGGTATCAGATACGCAGTATTTT.

V is TRBV27 and J is TRBJ2-7; D is perhaps TRBD2 (6 bases). This CDR3 is 14 amino acids long. V shed 3 bases and J shed 2 bases, with 11 bases lying between them. Germline assignment: CDR1 MNHEY and CDR2 SMNVEV (reference sequence). The CDR3 sequence: CASSFGGVPYEQYF. DNA for the CDR3: TGTGCCAGCAGTTTCGGGGGAGTCCCCTACGAGCAGTACTTC.

The chain recombines TRBV2 with TRBJ2-1; TRBD1 matches 9 bases. With 6 bases clipped from V and 2 bases from J, the junction kept 5 bases outside the gene matches. Germline V gene lookup returns CDR1 SNHLY and CDR2 FYNNEI. The CDR3 sequence is 15 residues long. CDR3 amino acids: CASSGDREAYNEQFF. DNA of the CDR3: TGTGCCAGCAGCGGGGACAGGGAAGCCTACAATGAGCAGTTCTTC.

This clonotype was counted at least ten times. This chain connects TRBV5-5 to TRBJ2-2; no clear D. The CDR3 has 14 amino acids. Germline V lookup: CDR1 SGHKS, CDR2 YYEKEE (reference sequence). V dropped 0 bases and J dropped 1 base, with 4 bases sitting between them. Written as DNA, the CDR3 is TGTGCCAGCAGCTTGGTTCGGAACACCGGGGAGCTGTTTTTT. It yields the protein CASSLVRNTGELFF.

The chain carries TRBV10-2 and TRBJ2-1; 8 positions match TRBD1. Per the germline V gene, CDR1 is WSHSY and CDR2 is SAAADI. The CDR3 consists of 15 residues. J gave up 7 bases and V 3 bases, and 8 bases lay outside the gene matches. The CDR3: CASSESGQEWNEQFF. CDR3 bases: TGCGCCAGCAGTGAATCGGGACAGGAGTGGAATGAGCAGTTCTTC.

This clonotype was found many times. The genes are TRBV12-3 or TRBV12-4 and TRBJ2-1, with 10 bases lining up with TRBD2. J was trimmed by 1 base and V by 5 bases; bases with no gene match: 5. CDR3 length: 16 amino acids. The DNA for the CDR3 is TGTGCCAGCAGTCTTAGCGGGGGGTGGTCCTACAATGAGCAGTTCTTC. It translates to CASSLSGGWSYNEQFF.

There are many counts of this clonotype. The rearrangement uses TRBV6-4 and TRBJ2-3; possible D gene TRBD2, 5 bases. Germline lookup yields CDR1 MRHNA and CDR2 SNTAGT. CDR3 length: 15 amino acids. V lost 0 bases to trimming and J lost 1 base, with 8 bases between them. This chain's CDR3 is CASSDSEGGTDTQYF. The CDR3, as DNA: TGTGCCAGCAGTGACTCTGAGGGAGGCACAGATACGCAGTATTTT.

The rearrangement links TRBV5-6 to TRBJ2-3; D is undetermined. The V gene's germline CDR1 is SGHDT and CDR2 YYEEEE. V was cut by 3 bases and J by 1 base, with 21 bases left in between. This CDR3 is built from 18 residues. The CDR3 loop reads CASSYPLRPSLRTDTQYF. The CDR3 nucleotides read TGTGCCAGCAGCTATCCCCTCCGACCCTCCCTACGCACAGATACGCAGTATTTT.

This clonotype was counted ten times or more. The chain is built from TRBV9 and TRBJ2-3, with TRBD2 matching over 9 bases. Germline V gives CDR1 SGDLS, CDR2 YYNGEE. Trimming took 1 base from V and 0 from J; bases not matched to a gene: 0. The CDR3 runs 15 residues. In DNA form, the CDR3 reads TGTGCCAGCAGCGTACTAGCGGGGAGCACAGATACGCAGTATTTT. It specifies CASSVLAGSTDTQYF.

There are many counts of this clonotype. CDR3 bases: TGCAGTGCTAGAGTCCCGGGGGGCCAAGAGACCCAGTACTTC. Protein product: CSARVPGGQETQYF. The chain carries TRBV20-1 and TRBJ2-5; 7 bases line up with TRBD2. Unmatched junction bases numbered 3, after V lost 1 base and J lost 1 base. The CDR3 extends over 14 amino acids. Germline assignment: CDR1 DFQATT and CDR2 SNEGSKA (reference sequence).

This clonotype appeared a single time. V is TRBV20-1 and J is TRBJ2-1; D possibly matches TRBD1 or TRBD2 (5 bases each). CDR3 length: 12 amino acids. The germline V gene encodes CDR1 DFQATT and CDR2 SNEGSKA (reference sequence). V shed 0 bases and J shed 9 bases, with 9 bases lying between them. The CDR3 here is CSARDFGAEQFF. As DNA, the CDR3 is TGCAGTGCTAGAGATTTCGGGGCTGAGCAGTTCTTC.

The chain recombines TRBV7-7 with TRBJ2-3; D gene ambiguous. The germline CDR1 and CDR2 sequences are SSHAT and FNYEAQ (reference sequence). The CDR3 consists of 13 residues. Deletions cut 0 bases from V and 6 bases from J, with 7 bases between. The CDR3, as DNA: TGTGCCAGCAGCTTAGCCGACCACGATACGCAGTATTTT. Its translation: CASSLADHDTQYF. Full variable domain (remainder filled in from reference TRBV7-7 and TRBJ2-3): GAGVSQSPRYKVTKRGQDVTLRCDPISSHATLYWYQQALGQGPEFLTYFNYEAQPDKSGLPSDRFSAERPEGSISTLTIQRTEQRDSAMYRCASSLADHDTQYFGPGTRLTVL.

This clonotype appeared a few times. The chain carries TRBV19 and TRBJ1-1; D remains ambiguous. The germline V and J ends were trimmed by 3 bases and 6 bases, with 14 bases remaining between them. The CDR3 is made up of 14 amino acids. The germline V gene encodes CDR1 LNHDA and CDR2 SQIVND (reference sequence). For the CDR3, the DNA is TGTGCCAGTAGTATTGGTGAGACGGGCCCTGAAGCTTTCTTT. This gives the protein CASSIGETGPEAFF. Full variable domain (rest looked up from reference TRBV19 and TRBJ1-1): DGGITQSPKYLFRKEGQNVTLSCEQNLNHDAMYWYRQDPGQGLRLIYYSQIVNDFQKGDIAEGYSVSREKKESFPLTVTSAQKNPTAFYLCASSIGETGPEAFFGQGTRLTVV.

The chain links TRBV9 to TRBJ2-3; TRBD2 agrees at 11 bases. Per the germline V gene, CDR1 is SGDLS and CDR2 is YYNGEE. The CDR3 has 16 residues. V lost 3 bases and J lost 2; bases outside the gene matches: 5. The CDR3 is CASSGGLAAVTDTQYF. CDR3 bases: TGTGCCAGCAGCGGGGGACTAGCGGCAGTCACAGATACGCAGTATTTT.